Following are 14 T cell receptor beta chains from one sample sequenced in a study of cytomegalovirus exposure and HLA in healthy donors. This table comes from immunoSEQ multiplex PCR, and its TCRdb copy is limited to in-frame clones, with some not included. Of around 73,000 clones listed, 80% to 90% were seen once; the top ten hold approximately 4.2%. The sequenced sample consisted of PBMCs. The source of these receptors is a woman younger than 30 in good health and CMV-seropositive.

V gene TRBV5-1 combines with J gene TRBJ1-2; D is unresolved. The V end was cut by 5 bases, the J end by 2 bases, with 13 bases between. Germline lookup yields CDR1 SGHRS and CDR2 YFSETQ. The CDR3 spans 14 residues. The CDR3 reads CASSEQATNYGYTF. As DNA, the CDR3 is TGCGCCAGCAGTGAGCAGGCCACAAACTATGGCTACACCTTC.

This chain joins TRBV7-8 and TRBJ2-5; 7 nucleotides line up with TRBD1. Germline V gene lookup returns CDR1 SGHVS and CDR2 FQNEAQ. Trimming removed 5 bases from V and 4 bases from J; junction bases left unmatched: 13. The CDR3 has 16 amino acids. As DNA, the CDR3 is TGTGCCAGCAGCGTAACTGTGACAGGGATAAGAGAGACCCAGTACTTC. Protein product: CASSVTVTGIRETQYF.

The V and J genes are TRBV6-1 and TRBJ2-3; D is uncertain. The V end lost 5 bases, the J end lost 5 bases, and 11 bases lay between the germline ends. There are 13 residues in the CDR3. In germline, CDR1 is MNHNS, CDR2 SASEGT. CDR3 amino acids: CASSYIQEDTQYF. The CDR3 DNA is TGTGCCAGCAGTTATATTCAGGAAGATACGCAGTATTTT.

This chain joins TRBV19 and TRBJ1-2; 7 nucleotides align to TRBD1. V trimming: 2 bases; J trimming: 2 bases; junction bases outside the gene matches: 2. CDR3 length: 14 amino acids. Looked up from germline, CDR1 is LNHDA and CDR2 is SQIVND (reference sequence). The CDR3 DNA reads TGTGCCAGTAGTATAAGCAGGGGGAACTATGGCTACACCTTC. Its protein product is CASSISRGNYGYTF.

The genes are TRBV6-5 and TRBJ1-2; no clear D gene. From germline, CDR1 is MNHEY and CDR2 SVGAGI. The CDR3 has 11 amino acids. V gave up 5 bases and J gave up 4 bases, with 5 bases separating them. The CDR3 loop reads CASSAIYGYTF. The CDR3 nucleotides are TGTGCCAGCAGTGCTATCTATGGCTACACCTTC.

This rearrangement joins TRBV6-5 to TRBJ2-5; TRBD1 agrees at 9 bases. There are 16 residues in the CDR3. With 4 bases clipped from V and 2 bases from J, the junction kept 8 bases outside the gene matches. The V gene's germline CDR1 is MNHEY and CDR2 SVGAGI. The CDR3 nucleotides are TGTGCCAGCAGTTCTACCGGGACAGGGCTTCAAGAGACCCAGTACTTC. The encoded protein is CASSSTGTGLQETQYF.

The chain links TRBV11-2 to TRBJ2-7; maybe TRBD1 (5 bases). The germline V gene has CDR1 SGHAT and CDR2 FQNNGV. The CDR3 has 17 residues. The V end was cut by 5 bases, the J end by 6 bases, with 26 bases between. The CDR3 DNA follows: TGTGCCAGCAGCCAGATTGACAGAACCTCCTCCTTCTCCGAGCAGTACTTC. Its protein product is CASSQIDRTSSFSEQYF.

This clone was counted a single time. CDR3 sequence (DNA): TGTGCCAGCAGCTTGTCTAAAAAGTACGAGCAGTACTTC. It is translated as CASSLSKKYEQYF. This chain links TRBV7-2 with TRBJ2-7, with no clear D. The CDR3 extends over 13 amino acids. Germline V gene lookup returns CDR1 SGHTA and CDR2 FQGNSA. V dropped 3 bases and J dropped 4 bases, with 10 bases sitting between them.

The chain has TRBV30 and TRBJ2-7; D uncertain. The CDR3 totals 11 residues. In germline, CDR1 is GTSNPN, CDR2 SVGIG (reference sequence). Trimming left V 7 bases short and J 0 bases short, with 7 bases between. CDR3 nucleotide sequence: TGTGCCTCCCATAGCTCCTACGAGCAGTACTTC. Protein: CASHSSYEQYF.

The rearrangement joins TRBV5-1 to TRBJ1-1; D not certain. Germline assignment: CDR1 SGHRS and CDR2 YFSETQ. Trimming took off 0 bases at V and 1 base at J, with 10 bases between the two ends. The CDR3 consists of 15 residues. CDR3 protein: CASSLVGGGNTEAFF. The CDR3 DNA sequence: TGCGCCAGCAGCTTGGTTGGAGGAGGGAACACTGAAGCTTTCTTT.

This chain uses TRBV6-1 with TRBJ2-3, with TRBD2 as a possible D gene (7 bases). V shed 8 bases and J shed 2 bases, with 14 bases lying between them. The V gene's germline CDR1 is MNHNS and CDR2 SASEGT. This CDR3 has 14 residues. Here the CDR3 reads CASRRGGDTDTQYF. The CDR3 bases are TGTGCCAGCCGCAGGGGAGGGGACACAGATACGCAGTATTTT.

The gene calls are TRBV13 and TRBJ2-5; D gene ambiguous. Germline CDR1 is PRHDT and CDR2 is FYEKMQ (reference sequence). This CDR3 spans 15 amino acids. Trimming cost V 1 base and J 4 bases, with 13 bases left between them. CDR3 in DNA: TGTGCCAGCAGCTTAGCAGGTCGGTATCCAGAGACCCAGTACTTC. The encoded protein is CASSLAGRYPETQYF. The full variable domain, completed using reference TRBV13 and TRBJ2-5, is AAGVIQSPRHLIKEKRETATLKCYPIPRHDTVYWYQQGPGQDPQFLISFYEKMQSDKGSIPDRFSAQQFSDYHSELNMSSLELGDSALYFCASSLAGRYPETQYFGPGTRLLVL.

The chain combines TRBV7-2 with TRBJ2-5, with 10 nucleotides matching TRBD2. J gave up 7 bases and V 0 bases, and 5 bases lay outside the gene matches. From germline, CDR1 is SGHTA and CDR2 FQGNSA. The CDR3 runs to 15 residues. CDR3 region: CASSLAGSGGATQYF. CDR3 sequence (DNA): TGTGCCAGCAGCTTAGCGGGAAGCGGGGGGGCGACCCAGTACTTC.

This rearrangement joins TRBV6-5 to TRBJ1-2; D remains ambiguous. Trimming left V 6 bases short and J 0 bases short, with 11 bases between. The CDR3 extends over 14 amino acids. CDR1 and CDR2 (germline): MNHEY, SVGAGI. CDR3 sequence (DNA): TGTGCCAGCAGGATAGTACCGACTAACTATGGCTACACCTTC. This encodes CASRIVPTNYGYTF.